This record looks at one T cell receptor beta chain sequence and its context. Its specificity is unknown. Other DNA sequences in this specimen translate into the identical CDR3. 60 Vbeta and 13 Jbeta primers were used in PCR. Method: immunoSEQ multiplex PCR; TCRdb's copy keeps in-frame clones and lacks some. The sample data list 180,000 or so clones. In germline, CDR1 is MDHEN, CDR2 SYDVKM. The V gene lost 6 bases and the J gene lost 2 bases, with 10 bases spanning the gap. The CDR3 consists of 13 residues. This entry comes from a study of cytomegalovirus exposure and HLA in healthy donors. Findings of the study overall: A later analysis linked a missense DCLRE1C variant to TCR beta V- and J-gene trimming.

The rearrangement uses TRBV28 and TRBJ1-2; perhaps TRBD1 as D (6 bases). The specimen was PBMCs. The TCR was taken from a boy under 18 in good health and CMV-seronegative. CDR3 bases: TGTGCCAGCAGCTCAACAGGGAACTATGGCTACACCTTC. Its translation: CASSSTGNYGYTF.